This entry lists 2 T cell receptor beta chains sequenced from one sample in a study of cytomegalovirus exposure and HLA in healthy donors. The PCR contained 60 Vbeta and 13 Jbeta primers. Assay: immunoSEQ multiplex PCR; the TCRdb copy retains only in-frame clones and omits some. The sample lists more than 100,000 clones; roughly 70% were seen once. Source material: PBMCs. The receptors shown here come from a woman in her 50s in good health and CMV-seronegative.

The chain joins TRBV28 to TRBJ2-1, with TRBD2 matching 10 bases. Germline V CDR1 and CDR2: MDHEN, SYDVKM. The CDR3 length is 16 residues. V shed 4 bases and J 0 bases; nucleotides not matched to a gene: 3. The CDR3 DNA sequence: TGTGCCAGCAGTTCCCCTAGCGGGAGCTCCTACAATGAGCAGTTCTTC. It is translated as CASSSPSGSSYNEQFF. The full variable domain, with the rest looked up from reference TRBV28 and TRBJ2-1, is DVKVTQSSRYLVKRTGEKVFLECVQDMDHENMFWYRQDPGLGLRLIYFSYDVKMKEKGDIPEGYSVSREKKERFSLILESASTNQTSMYLCASSSPSGSSYNEQFFGPGTRLTVL.

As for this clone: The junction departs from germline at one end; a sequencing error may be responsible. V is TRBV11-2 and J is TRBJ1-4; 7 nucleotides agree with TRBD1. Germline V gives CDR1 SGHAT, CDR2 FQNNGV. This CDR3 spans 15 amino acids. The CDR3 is CVSSSTGSGGEKLFF. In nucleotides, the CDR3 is TGTGTCAGCAGCTCGACAGGGAGTGGTGGTGAAAAACTGTTTTTT.